This TCR beta chain was recorded in a study of control samples from healthy donors and cancer patients. CDR3 length equals 14 residues. Germline CDR1 reads LNHDA; CDR2 reads SQIVND (reference sequence). Deletions cut 5 bases from V and 4 bases from J, with 14 bases between. Only in-frame clones appear in the TCRdb table, and some are missing; sequencing was by immunoSEQ multiplex PCR. The sample consists of 350,000 to 450,000 clones, more than 80% of them appearing once. The sequenced material came from PBMCs. The sequence derives from a man aged 35 to 55 with head and neck cancer. V and J are TRBV19 and TRBJ1-1; D is possibly TRBD1 (6 bases). This CDR3 reads CASSWQGRGTEAFF. CDR3 nucleotides: TGTGCCAGTAGTTGGCAGGGGCGAGGCACTGAAGCTTTCTTT.